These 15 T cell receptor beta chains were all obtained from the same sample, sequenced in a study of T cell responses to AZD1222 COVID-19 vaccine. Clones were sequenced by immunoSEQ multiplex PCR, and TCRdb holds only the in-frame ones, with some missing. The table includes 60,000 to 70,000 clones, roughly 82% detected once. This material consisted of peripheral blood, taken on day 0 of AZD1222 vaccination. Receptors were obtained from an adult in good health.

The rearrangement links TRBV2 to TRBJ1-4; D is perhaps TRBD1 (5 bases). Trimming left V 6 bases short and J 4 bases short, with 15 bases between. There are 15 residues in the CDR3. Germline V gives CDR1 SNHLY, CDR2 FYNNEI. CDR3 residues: CASRDGTVVNEKLFF. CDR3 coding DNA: TGTGCCAGCAGGGATGGGACGGTTGTTAATGAAAAACTGTTTTTT.

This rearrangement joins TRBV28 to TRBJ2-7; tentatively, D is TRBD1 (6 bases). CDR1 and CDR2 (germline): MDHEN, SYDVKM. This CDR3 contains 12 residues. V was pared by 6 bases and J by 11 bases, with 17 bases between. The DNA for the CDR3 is TGTGCCAGCAGCTTACAGGGAGCCCCAGAGTACTTC. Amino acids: CASSLQGAPEYF.

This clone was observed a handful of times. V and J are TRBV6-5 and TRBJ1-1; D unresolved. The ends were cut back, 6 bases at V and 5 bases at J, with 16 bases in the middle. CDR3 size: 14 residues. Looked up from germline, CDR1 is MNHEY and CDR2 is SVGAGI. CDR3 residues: CASSNLPRTTEAFF. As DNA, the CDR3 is TGTGCCAGCAGCAATCTCCCTAGGACGACTGAAGCTTTCTTT.

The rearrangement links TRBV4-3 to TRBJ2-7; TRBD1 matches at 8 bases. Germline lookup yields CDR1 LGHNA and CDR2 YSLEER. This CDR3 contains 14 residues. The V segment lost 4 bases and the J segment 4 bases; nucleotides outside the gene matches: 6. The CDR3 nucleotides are TGCGCCAGCAGCCGTGGACAGGGACGGTACGAGCAGTACTTC. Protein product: CASSRGQGRYEQYF.

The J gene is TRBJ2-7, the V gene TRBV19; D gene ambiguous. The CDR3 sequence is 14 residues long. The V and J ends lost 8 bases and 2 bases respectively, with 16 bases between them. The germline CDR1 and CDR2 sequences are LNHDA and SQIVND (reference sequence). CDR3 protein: CASSQIGQTYEQYF. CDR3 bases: TGTGCCAGTTCCCAAATAGGGCAGACCTACGAGCAGTACTTC. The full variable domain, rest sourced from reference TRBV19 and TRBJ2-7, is DGGITQSPKYLFRKEGQNVTLSCEQNLNHDAMYWYRQDPGQGLRLIYYSQIVNDFQKGDIAEGYSVSREKKESFPLTVTSAQKNPTAFYLCASSQIGQTYEQYFGPGTRLTVT.

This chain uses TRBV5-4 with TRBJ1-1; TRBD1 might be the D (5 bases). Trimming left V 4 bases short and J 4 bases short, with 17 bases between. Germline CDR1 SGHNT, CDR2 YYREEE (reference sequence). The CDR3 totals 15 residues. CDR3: CASSPARVGFTEAFF. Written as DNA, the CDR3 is TGTGCCAGCAGCCCGGCCAGGGTAGGGTTCACTGAAGCTTTCTTT.

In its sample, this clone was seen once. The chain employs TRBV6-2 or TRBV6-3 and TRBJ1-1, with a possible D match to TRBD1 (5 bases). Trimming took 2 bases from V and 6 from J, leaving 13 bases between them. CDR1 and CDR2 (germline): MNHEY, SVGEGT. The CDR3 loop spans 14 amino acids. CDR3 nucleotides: TGTGCCAGCAGTTACGGCTCGGGGGGGGCTGAAGCTTTCTTT. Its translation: CASSYGSGGAEAFF.

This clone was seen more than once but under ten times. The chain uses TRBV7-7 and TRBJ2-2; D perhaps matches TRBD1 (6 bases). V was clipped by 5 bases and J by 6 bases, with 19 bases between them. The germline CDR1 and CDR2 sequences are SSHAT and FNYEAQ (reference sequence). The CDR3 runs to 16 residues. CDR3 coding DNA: TGTGCCAGCAGCCCTACCCGAGGGGGTTGGGCCGGGGAGCTGTTTTTT. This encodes CASSPTRGGWAGELFF.

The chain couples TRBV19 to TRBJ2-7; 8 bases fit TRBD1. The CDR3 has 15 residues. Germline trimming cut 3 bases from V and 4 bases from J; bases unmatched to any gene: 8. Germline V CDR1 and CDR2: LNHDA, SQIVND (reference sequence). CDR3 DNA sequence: TGTGCCAGTAGTATTAGCGGACAGGGTATTTACGAGCAGTACTTC. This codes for CASSISGQGIYEQYF. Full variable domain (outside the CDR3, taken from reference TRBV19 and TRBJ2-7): DGGITQSPKYLFRKEGQNVTLSCEQNLNHDAMYWYRQDPGQGLRLIYYSQIVNDFQKGDIAEGYSVSREKKESFPLTVTSAQKNPTAFYLCASSISGQGIYEQYFGPGTRLTVT.

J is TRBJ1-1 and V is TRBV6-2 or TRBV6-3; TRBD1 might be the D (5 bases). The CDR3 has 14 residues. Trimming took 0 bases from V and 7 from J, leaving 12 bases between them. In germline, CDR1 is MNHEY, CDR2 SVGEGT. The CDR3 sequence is CASSYSLLGLEAFF. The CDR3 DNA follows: TGTGCCAGCAGTTACTCGTTATTGGGGCTTGAAGCTTTCTTT.

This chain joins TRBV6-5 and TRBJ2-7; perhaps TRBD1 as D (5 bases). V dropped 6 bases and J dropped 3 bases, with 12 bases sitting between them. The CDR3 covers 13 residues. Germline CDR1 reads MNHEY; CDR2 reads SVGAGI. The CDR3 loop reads CASSRVGIYEQYF. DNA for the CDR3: TGTGCCAGCAGCAGGGTTGGTATCTACGAGCAGTACTTC.

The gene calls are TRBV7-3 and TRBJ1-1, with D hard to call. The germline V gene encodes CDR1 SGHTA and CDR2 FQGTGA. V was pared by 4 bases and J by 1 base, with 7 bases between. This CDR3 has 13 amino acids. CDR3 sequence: CASSSQWNTEAFF. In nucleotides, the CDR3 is TGTGCCAGCAGCTCCCAGTGGAACACTGAAGCTTTCTTT.

CDR3 nucleotides: TGTGCCAGCAGCTTAGGGACAGGGGCTCAATATTTT. Residues: CASSLGTGAQYF. V is TRBV7-9 and J is TRBJ1-3; 9 positions match TRBD1. The ends lost 1 base at V and 15 bases at J; junction bases unmatched: 4. The CDR3 runs to 12 residues. Germline CDR1 SEHNR, CDR2 FQNEAQ (reference sequence).

The CDR3 sequence is CASSVASGPGNTIYF. As DNA, the CDR3 is TGTGCCAGCAGCGTAGCTTCCGGGCCTGGAAACACCATATATTTT. The rearrangement joins TRBV9 to TRBJ1-3; D ambiguous. CDR1 and CDR2 from the germline V gene are SGDLS and YYNGEE. Trimming took 0 bases from V and 2 from J, leaving 9 bases between them. CDR3 length equals 15 residues.

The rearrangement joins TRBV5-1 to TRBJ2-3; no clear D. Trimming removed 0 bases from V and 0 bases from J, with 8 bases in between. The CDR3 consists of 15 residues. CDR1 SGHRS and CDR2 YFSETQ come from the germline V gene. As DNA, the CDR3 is TGCGCCAGCAGCTTGGCGTTAGCTAGCACAGATACGCAGTATTTT. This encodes CASSLALASTDTQYF.